Shown below are 18 T cell receptor beta chains from a single sample sequenced in a study of CD8+ T cells in alopecia areata. Extracted from the samples, RNA was reverse transcribed into cDNA to serve as the sequencing template. The repertoire was sequenced with immunoSEQ multiplex PCR; TCRdb's copy has only in-frame clones and lacks some. The table lists about 69,000 clones, about three fifths of them singletons. The sequences come from CD8+ T cells sorted from blood, collected at week 0. These TCRs come from a human donor with alopecia areata.

This clone came up a few times. This sample also contains other DNA sequences that code for the same CDR3. The chain employs TRBV27 and TRBJ2-2; D is unclear. Germline lookup yields CDR1 MNHEY and CDR2 SMNVEV (reference sequence). CDR3 size: 13 residues. The V gene lost 2 bases and the J gene lost 3 bases, with 4 bases spanning the gap. The CDR3 protein is CASSLGDTGELFF. DNA of the CDR3: TGTGCCAGCAGTTTAGGAGACACCGGGGAGCTGTTTTTT.

The chain uses TRBV30 and TRBJ1-2; D gene ambiguous. V was shortened by 3 bases and J by 4 bases, with 12 bases between the two germline ends. The CDR3 extends over 13 amino acids. Germline V lookup: CDR1 GTSNPN, CDR2 SVGIG (reference sequence). The CDR3 DNA reads TGTGCCTGGAGAGATGGTAGTGGCTATGGCTACACCTTC. It encodes CAWRDGSGYGYTF.

This clone was seen only a few times. The rearrangement uses TRBV4-3 and TRBJ2-2; D is undetermined. With 0 bases removed from V and 4 bases from J, the gap between germline ends came to 9 bases. CDR3 size: 15 residues. Germline CDR1 and CDR2: LGHNA and YSLEER. The DNA for the CDR3 is TGCGCCAGCAGCCAAGAGCGGTATTCCACCGGGGAGCTGTTTTTT. Protein sequence: CASSQERYSTGELFF.

This chain uses TRBV18 with TRBJ2-1; D ambiguous. This CDR3 comprises 18 residues. The V end was cut by 3 bases, the J end by 3 bases, with 21 bases between. Germline V gene sequence: CDR1 KGHSH, CDR2 LQKENI. The CDR3 loop is CASSPPYTSERSYNEQFF. As DNA, the CDR3 is TGTGCCAGCTCACCGCCTTATACTTCGGAGAGGAGCTACAATGAGCAGTTCTTC.

This clone occurred a few times. The rearrangement joins TRBV28 to TRBJ2-5; D perhaps matches TRBD1 (6 bases). The V end lost 7 bases, the J end lost 5 bases, and 17 bases lay between the germline ends. The CDR3 consists of 14 residues. Germline V gene data show CDR1 as MDHEN and CDR2 as SYDVKM. The CDR3 here is CASTPLTGLETQYF. Here the CDR3 DNA reads TGTGCCAGCACTCCCCTTACAGGGTTGGAGACCCAGTACTTC.

The V call is TRBV7-2, the J call TRBJ2-5, with D maybe TRBD2 (5 bases). The V gene's germline CDR1 is SGHTA and CDR2 FQGNSA. The CDR3 runs 17 residues. The V end was cut by 5 bases, the J end by 7 bases, with 26 bases between. In DNA, the CDR3 is TGTGCCAGCAGCGTTAACCTTCCGACCCGGTCAGGAGGGACCCAGTACTTC. Its translation is CASSVNLPTRSGGTQYF.

The J gene is TRBJ1-1, the V gene TRBV27; tentatively, D is TRBD1 (5 bases). This CDR3 has 14 amino acids. Trimming stripped 3 bases from V and 1 base from J, with 9 bases between. Germline CDR1 reads MNHEY; CDR2 reads SMNVEV (reference sequence). DNA of the CDR3: TGTGCCAGCAGTTTTGGGGCAGGGAACACTGAAGCTTTCTTT. Encoded protein: CASSFGAGNTEAFF.

This clone was found many times. This rearrangement joins TRBV5-4 to TRBJ1-2; TRBD1 matches 7 bases. Trimming cost V 7 bases and J 6 bases; bases outside gene matches: 6. Germline V CDR1 and CDR2: SGHNT, YYREEE (reference sequence). The CDR3 covers 12 residues. The CDR3 region is CASYRTGNGYTF. The CDR3 nucleotides read TGTGCCAGCTATCGGACAGGCAATGGCTACACCTTC.

This rearrangement joins TRBV18 to TRBJ2-3; 7 nucleotides agree with TRBD2. The germline V gene has CDR1 KGHSH and CDR2 LQKENI. Trimming removed 2 bases from V and 3 bases from J; junction bases left unmatched: 5. This CDR3 region has 15 residues. CDR3 sequence (DNA): TGTGCCAGCTCACCAGCGGGAGCGAGGACAGATACGCAGTATTTT. Protein sequence: CASSPAGARTDTQYF.

This clone was observed a single time. The V and J genes are TRBV7-2 and TRBJ2-7; 7 bases are a match to TRBD1. The CDR3 contains 13 residues. V shed 5 bases, J shed 4 bases, and the junction held 5 bases outside the gene matches. Per the germline V gene, CDR1 is SGHTA and CDR2 is FQGNSA. The CDR3 coding sequence is TGTGCCAGCAGCGACGGCAGGGGGTACGAGCAGTACTTC. Translating it yields CASSDGRGYEQYF. The full variable domain, rest sourced from reference TRBV7-2 and TRBJ2-7, is GAGVSQSPSNKVTEKGKDVELRCDPISGHTALYWYRQSLGQGLEFLIYFQGNSAPDKSGLPSDRFSAERTGGSVSTLTIQRTQQEDSAVYLCASSDGRGYEQYFGPGTRLTVT.

The rearrangement links TRBV5-5 to TRBJ1-2; 7 nucleotides line up with TRBD1. Trimming at V came to 5 bases and at J to 7 bases, leaving 5 bases not matched to a gene. The CDR3 length is 12 residues. Germline CDR1 reads SGHKS; CDR2 reads YYEKEE (reference sequence). CDR3 in amino acids: CASREQGTGYTF. In DNA form, the CDR3 reads TGTGCCAGCAGAGAACAGGGGACTGGCTACACCTTC.

CDR3 sequence: CASRGGPSYEQYF. CDR3 nucleotide sequence: TGTGCCAGCAGAGGGGGGCCCTCCTACGAGCAGTACTTC. V gene TRBV6-1 combines with J gene TRBJ2-7; either TRBD1 or TRBD2 may fit D (6 bases each). CDR3 length: 13 residues. CDR1 and CDR2 (germline): MNHNS, SASEGT. Between the trimmed V and J ends, which lost 6 bases and 0 bases, there was a span of 9 bases.

V is TRBV30 and J is TRBJ2-3; unclear D gene. This CDR3 comprises 14 residues. Germline-derived CDR1 and CDR2 are GTSNPN and SVGIG (reference sequence). Trimming left V 3 bases short and J 3 bases short, with 13 bases between. This CDR3 is CAWRGPWGTDTQYF. The CDR3 nucleotides read TGTGCCTGGAGAGGGCCTTGGGGAACAGATACGCAGTATTTT.

The chain employs TRBV5-4 and TRBJ2-5, with TRBD2 matching over 10 bases. V trimming: 3 bases; J trimming: 2 bases; junction bases outside the gene matches: 4. CDR3 size: 15 residues. The germline V gene encodes CDR1 SGHNT and CDR2 YYREEE (reference sequence). CDR3 sequence (DNA): TGTGCCAGCAGCTCCCGGACTAGCGGACAAGAGACCCAGTACTTC. It translates to CASSSRTSGQETQYF.

CDR3 in amino acids: CASSLPAETQYF. The CDR3 DNA reads TGTGCCAGCAGTCTACCTGCAGAGACCCAGTACTTC. The V and J genes are TRBV27 and TRBJ2-5; D not certain. Per germline, CDR1 MNHEY and CDR2 SMNVEV (reference sequence). The CDR3 loop spans 12 amino acids. Trimming stripped 5 bases from V and 4 bases from J, with 8 bases between.

This chain connects TRBV13 to TRBJ1-1, with D possibly TRBD1 on 5 matching bases. The CDR3 runs 12 residues. Germline CDR1 reads PRHDT; CDR2 reads FYEKMQ (reference sequence). Trimming pared 5 bases from V and 6 bases from J, leaving 10 bases between. CDR3 nucleotide sequence: TGTGCCAGCAGCGTCGACAGACCTGAAGCTTTCTTT. Translating it yields CASSVDRPEAFF.

As regards this clone: In the same sample, other DNA sequences code for this CDR3. V and J are TRBV27 and TRBJ1-1; TRBD1 is a possible D gene (5 bases). Germline V lookup: CDR1 MNHEY, CDR2 SMNVEV (reference sequence). The CDR3 runs to 13 residues. V was clipped by 2 bases and J by 5 bases, with 9 bases between them. CDR3 in amino acids: CASSLGGGTEAFF. CDR3 DNA sequence: TGTGCCAGCAGTTTAGGGGGAGGTACTGAAGCTTTCTTT.

This clone was observed a handful of times. This chain connects TRBV30 to TRBJ2-1, with D hard to call. CDR3 size: 14 residues. Germline-derived CDR1 and CDR2 are GTSNPN and SVGIG (reference sequence). V lost 3 bases, J lost 3 bases, and 12 bases lay in between. The CDR3: CAWRLRSLYNEQFF. Written as DNA, the CDR3 is TGTGCCTGGAGGCTGCGCTCACTCTACAATGAGCAGTTCTTC.